The source of this TCR beta chain is a study of glioma-infiltrating T cells. Findings and caveats of the study: Gliomas, especially low-grade, showed above-expected tissue-blood divergence; non-neoplastic patients showed below. Only very few CDR3 sequences appeared in both tissue and blood.

TCR alpha and beta CDR3 regions were amplified from RNA using iRepertoire nested multiplex PCR. For one-step reverse transcription and amplification, 100-400 ng of tissue mRNA or PBMC total RNA was used. MiXCR, run by TCRdb on the multiplex PCR reads, gives a single entry per CDR3 protein. The sample carries approximately 110,000 distinct CDR3 sequences, around 25% recorded once. This clonotype was observed at least ten times. Its antigen remains unidentified. The CDR3 runs 15 residues. V was shortened by 6 bases and J by 3 bases, with 12 bases between the two germline ends. The V gene's germline CDR1 is WSHSY and CDR2 SAAADI.

Sample: glioma tissue, nonneoplastic brain tissue, or PBMCs (not recorded which). The sequence was obtained from a human donor with low-grade glioma or glioblastoma, undergoing nonglioma brain surgery, or in good health (not recorded which). The chain employs TRBV10-2 and TRBJ1-6; no reliable D call. The DNA for the CDR3 is TGCGCCAGCAGCGGCAGCCTGGACTATAATTCACCCCTCCACTTT. Translation gives CASSGSLDYNSPLHF.